Following are 23 T cell receptor beta chains from one sample sequenced in a study of regulatory T cells in long-lasting Graves disease. Library construction for TCR beta used iRepertoire HTBI primers and Arm-PCR of CDR3 regions. TCRdb recomputed calls from the multiplex PCR reads with MiXCR, one row per CDR3 protein. Here the sample spans around 320,000 distinct CDR3 sequences, approximately 16% being singletons. Documented time point: newly diagnosed GD, antithyroid drugs for less than 3 months. RNA extracted from PBMCs served as the sequencing template. These data were also filed under a second study, of T cells in Graves' hyperthyroidism and ophthalmopathy.

The sample was peripheral blood mononuclear cells (PBMCs), taken at new diagnosis, from a patient treated with antithyroid drugs. The receptor set was obtained from a man aged 40-55 years with Graves disease.

With respect to this clonotype: A much larger clone differs by one base, so this may be a read error. The chain couples TRBV11-2 to TRBJ2-5; 13 nucleotides match TRBD2. CDR1 and CDR2 from the germline V gene are SGHAT and FQNNGV. The ends lost 1 base at V and 9 bases at J; junction bases unmatched: 11. The CDR3 consists of 17 residues. CDR3 sequence (DNA): TGTGCCAGCAGCTTAGTACTAGCGGGGGGGATATGGGAGGCCCAGTACTTC. Residues: CASSLVLAGGIWEAQYF.

This clonotype was observed at least ten times. In DNA, the CDR3 is TGTGCCAGCTCACCACCGGGCAGCGCATGGGAGCAGTTCTTC. Protein sequence: CASSPPGSAWEQFF. The chain recombines TRBV18 with TRBJ2-1; D unclear. The CDR3 has 14 amino acids. Per the germline V gene, CDR1 is KGHSH and CDR2 is LQKENI. V lost 0 bases and J lost 10, with 13 bases in between.

This clonotype was observed at least ten times. The CDR3 spells CAWSQPHPRALNQPQHF. The CDR3 DNA follows: TGTGCCTGGAGTCAACCCCACCCCAGGGCTTTAAATCAGCCCCAGCATTTT. The chain links TRBV30 to TRBJ1-5; possible D gene TRBD1, 5 bases. CDR3 size: 17 residues. Germline assignment: CDR1 GTSNPN and CDR2 SVGIG (reference sequence). V lost 2 bases and J 4 bases, leaving 21 bases between the germline ends.

This clonotype occurred a few times. The chain has TRBV29-1 and TRBJ1-5, with TRBD1 matching 7 bases. V shed 4 bases, J shed 7 bases, and the junction held 7 bases outside the gene matches. The CDR3 consists of 13 residues. Germline V CDR1 and CDR2: SQVTM, ANQGSEA. CDR3 sequence (DNA): TGCAGCGTTGGACAGGGCCAGGGACAGCCCCAGCATTTT. This sequence encodes CSVGQGQGQPQHF. Full variable domain (outside the CDR3, taken from reference TRBV29-1 and TRBJ1-5): SAVISQKPSRDICQRGTSLTIQCQVDSQVTMMFWYRQQPGQSLTLIATANQGSEATYESGFVIDKFPISRPNLTFSTLTVSNMSPEDSSIYLCSVGQGQGQPQHFGDGTRLSIL.

This clonotype appeared many times. The CDR3 is CASSLKGTTITDTQYF. CDR3 sequence (DNA): TGTGCCAGCAGCTTAAAAGGGACTACCATCACAGATACGCAGTATTTT. The chain joins TRBV7-9 to TRBJ2-3; 7 nucleotides line up with TRBD2. V lost 2 bases and J lost 2; bases outside the gene matches: 7. The CDR3 runs 16 residues. Germline V gives CDR1 SEHNR, CDR2 FQNEAQ (reference sequence).

With respect to this clonotype: The junction departs from germline at one end; a sequencing error may be responsible. The chain joins TRBV27 to TRBJ2-2, with TRBD2 matching over 10 bases. The CDR3 runs to 17 residues. Germline assignment: CDR1 MNHEY and CDR2 SMNVEV (reference sequence). The CDR3 DNA is TGTGCCAGCAGTTTATTTAGCGGGGGGACGAACACCGGGGAGCTGCTTTTT. It yields the protein CASSLFSGGTNTGELLF.

CDR3: CASSYSFIRPQHF. CDR3 coding DNA: TGTGCCAGCAGTTACTCGTTCATTCGACCCCAGCATTTT. The chain combines TRBV6-2 or TRBV6-3 with TRBJ1-5, with D unclear. Trimming pared 0 bases from V and 10 bases from J, leaving 10 bases between. The CDR3 is made up of 13 amino acids. CDR1 is MNHEY and CDR2 is SVGEGT in the germline V gene.

This clonotype showed up many times. The chain employs TRBV7-3 and TRBJ2-5; D is possibly TRBD2 (5 bases). The V gene's germline CDR1 is SGHTA and CDR2 FQGTGA. Trimming left V 6 bases short and J 1 base short, with 18 bases between. CDR3 length: 16 amino acids. CDR3 amino acids: CASSYSFGNPQETQYF. For the CDR3, the DNA is TGTGCCAGCAGTTACTCCTTCGGGAACCCCCAAGAGACCCAGTACTTC.

This clonotype was seen a few times. This sequence joins TRBV12-3 or TRBV12-4 and TRBJ1-2, with D hard to call. The CDR3 runs to 13 residues. V shed 6 bases and J shed 0 bases, with 8 bases lying between them. CDR3 loop: CASSATANYGYTF. The CDR3 DNA reads as TGTGCCAGCAGCGCTACAGCTAACTATGGCTACACCTTC.

This clonotype was seen only a few times. The CDR3 loop is CSANPGGFRRNQPQHF. The CDR3 region has the DNA TGCAGTGCAAACCCAGGTGGATTTCGGCGAAATCAGCCCCAGCATTTT. This sequence joins TRBV20-1 and TRBJ1-5; D uncertain. The germline V gene encodes CDR1 DFQATT and CDR2 SNEGSKA (reference sequence). V lost 6 bases and J 4 bases, leaving 22 bases between the germline ends. This CDR3 has 16 amino acids.

The chain recombines TRBV7-2 with TRBJ2-5, with D hard to call. The germline V gene encodes CDR1 SGHTA and CDR2 FQGNSA. Between the trimmed V and J ends, which lost 5 bases and 5 bases, there was a span of 15 bases. The CDR3 has 14 amino acids. The CDR3 is CASSPRALSETQYF. The CDR3 region has the DNA TGTGCCAGCAGCCCCCGGGCGTTATCTGAGACCCAGTACTTC.

The count of this clonotype is one. V is TRBV19 and J is TRBJ2-3; possibly TRBD2 for D (5 bases). Trimming shortened V by 0 bases and J by 5 bases, and 6 bases separated the two germline ends. This CDR3 is 13 amino acids long. Germline CDR1 reads LNHDA; CDR2 reads SQIVND (reference sequence). The CDR3 DNA reads TGTGCCAGTAGTATAGAACGGGGAGATACGCAGTATTTT. Amino acid sequence: CASSIERGDTQYF.

In this sample, this clonotype turned up many times. The chain combines TRBV12-3 or TRBV12-4 with TRBJ2-3, with TRBD2 as a possible D gene (6 bases). The CDR3 runs to 15 residues. V was shortened by 7 bases and J by 1 base, with 15 bases between the two germline ends. This CDR3 is CASTPPGLGTDTQYF. The CDR3 DNA reads as TGTGCCAGCACACCCCCGGGACTCGGCACAGATACGCAGTATTTT.

This chain joins TRBV5-1 and TRBJ2-2; 9 nucleotides agree with TRBD1. Germline assignment: CDR1 SGHRS and CDR2 YFSETQ. V shed 4 bases and J 4 bases; nucleotides not matched to a gene: 5. This CDR3 comprises 15 residues. The CDR3 loop is CASSDTGGGTGELFF. In nucleotides, the CDR3 is TGCGCCAGCAGCGATACAGGGGGCGGCACCGGGGAGCTGTTTTTT.

Many counts were recorded for this clonotype. This chain joins TRBV5-8 and TRBJ2-1, with 7 bases identical to TRBD2. Per the germline V gene, CDR1 is SGHTS and CDR2 is YDEGEE. The CDR3 contains 14 residues. Germline trimming cut 4 bases from V and 2 bases from J; bases unmatched to any gene: 3. As DNA, the CDR3 is TGTGCCAGCAGCCGTGGACTAGCCTACAATGAGCAGTTCTTC. This translates into CASSRGLAYNEQFF.

This clonotype was counted between two and nine times. The chain recombines TRBV30 with TRBJ1-1; the D is unclear. CDR1 is GTSNPN and CDR2 is SVGIG in the germline V gene (reference sequence). V dropped 2 bases and J dropped 5 bases, with 6 bases sitting between them. The CDR3 is made up of 11 amino acids. The CDR3 sequence: CAWSSPTEAFF. Written as DNA, the CDR3 is TGTGCCTGGAGTTCACCGACTGAAGCTTTCTTT.

This clonotype was picked up a small number of times. The rearrangement uses TRBV7-9 and TRBJ2-2; the D is unclear. V was trimmed by 2 bases and J by 4 bases, leaving 11 bases between them. CDR1 is SEHNR, CDR2 FQNEAQ, per germline (reference sequence). The CDR3 is 15 amino acids. The CDR3 sequence is CASSLRMSGTGELFF. Here the CDR3 DNA reads TGTGCCAGCAGCTTAAGAATGTCGGGCACCGGGGAGCTGTTTTTT.

The chain combines TRBV20-1 with TRBJ2-5; 8 bases are shared with TRBD1. The germline V gene has CDR1 DFQATT and CDR2 SNEGSKA (reference sequence). J was trimmed by 6 bases and V by 6 bases; bases with no gene match: 12. The CDR3 runs to 14 residues. The CDR3 nucleotides read TGCAGTGCGCTTAGACAGGGGAATTTAAAGACCCAGTACTTC. It translates to CSALRQGNLKTQYF.

The sample holds many counts of this clonotype. The V call is TRBV5-6, the J call TRBJ1-1; D is undetermined. The germline V gene has CDR1 SGHDT and CDR2 YYEEEE. The CDR3 length is 13 residues. V dropped 0 bases and J dropped 4 bases, with 7 bases sitting between them. The CDR3 reads CASSLEALTEAFF. CDR3 bases: TGTGCCAGCAGCTTGGAGGCGCTCACTGAAGCTTTCTTT.

The V gene is TRBV12-3 or TRBV12-4, the J gene TRBJ2-1; unclear D gene. Deletions cut 6 bases from V and 4 bases from J, with 16 bases between. CDR3 size: 15 residues. CDR3 amino acids: CASSKMGPQYNEQFF. DNA for the CDR3: TGTGCCAGCAGCAAAATGGGTCCCCAGTACAATGAGCAGTTCTTC.

As to this clonotype: A much more abundant neighbour one base away suggests this may be a read error. The DNA for the CDR3 is TGCAGTGCTGGTAGGGGGGAGACCCAGTACTTC. Protein product: CSAGRGETQYF. The V call is TRBV20-1, the J call TRBJ2-5; weak D call: TRBD1 (6 bases). From germline, CDR1 is DFQATT and CDR2 SNEGSKA (reference sequence). This CDR3 is built from 11 residues. V lost 5 bases, J lost 5 bases, and 9 bases lay in between.

The sample holds many counts of this clonotype. V gene TRBV18 combines with J gene TRBJ1-5; D uncertain. V lost 8 bases and J 0 bases, leaving 11 bases between the germline ends. Germline loops: CDR1 KGHSH, CDR2 LQKENI. CDR3 size: 14 residues. As DNA, the CDR3 is TGTGCCAGCAGTCCCGGTTATAGCAATCAGCCCCAGCATTTT. Protein: CASSPGYSNQPQHF.

This clonotype was recorded at least ten times. This chain connects TRBV6-1 to TRBJ2-7; D possibly matches TRBD1 or TRBD2 (5 bases each). The V end was cut by 4 bases, the J end by 0 bases, with 7 bases between. Germline assignment: CDR1 MNHNS and CDR2 SASEGT. This CDR3 contains 13 residues. The CDR3 reads CASSGDGSYEQYF. The CDR3 DNA reads as TGTGCCAGCAGTGGGGACGGCTCCTACGAGCAGTACTTC.